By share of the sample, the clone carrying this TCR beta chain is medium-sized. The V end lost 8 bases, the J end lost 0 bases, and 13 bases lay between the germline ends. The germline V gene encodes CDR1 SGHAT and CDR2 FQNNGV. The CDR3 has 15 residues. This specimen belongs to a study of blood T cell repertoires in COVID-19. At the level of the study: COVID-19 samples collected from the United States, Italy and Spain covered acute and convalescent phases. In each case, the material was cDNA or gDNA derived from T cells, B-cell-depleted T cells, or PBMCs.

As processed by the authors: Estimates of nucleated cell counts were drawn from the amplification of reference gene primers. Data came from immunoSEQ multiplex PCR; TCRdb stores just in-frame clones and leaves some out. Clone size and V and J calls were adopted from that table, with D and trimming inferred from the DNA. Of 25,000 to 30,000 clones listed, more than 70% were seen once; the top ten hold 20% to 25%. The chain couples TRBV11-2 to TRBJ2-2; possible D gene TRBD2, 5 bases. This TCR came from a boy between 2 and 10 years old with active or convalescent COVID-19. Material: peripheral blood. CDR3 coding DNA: TGTGCCAGCGTCCCTCAGCGGCCGAACACCGGGGAGCTGTTTTTT. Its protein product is CASVPQRPNTGELFF. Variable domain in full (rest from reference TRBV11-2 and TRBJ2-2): EAGVAQSPRYKIIEKRQSVAFWCNPISGHATLYWYQQILGQGPKLLIQFQNNGVVDDSQLPKDRFSAERLKGVDSTLKIQPAKLEDSAVYLCASVPQRPNTGELFFGEGSRLTVL.